This TCR beta chain was sequenced in a study of blood T cell repertoires in COVID-19. Authors' processing steps: Reference gene primer amplification gave estimated nucleated cell counts. Assay: immunoSEQ multiplex PCR; the TCRdb copy retains only in-frame clones and omits some. V and J calls and clone size are as listed in that table; D and trimming were resolved from the DNA. The sample records 180,000 or so clones, about 91% being singletons. Deletions cut 3 bases from V and 4 bases from J, with 5 bases between. The CDR3 consists of 12 residues. The source of this sequence is a woman younger than 35 who had recovered from COVID-19. Sequences were obtained from PBMCs or T cells enriched from blood (not recorded which). The V call is TRBV12-3 or TRBV12-4, the J call TRBJ2-3; no reliable D call. The CDR3: CASSFGPDTQYF. Here the CDR3 DNA reads TGTGCCAGCAGTTTTGGCCCAGATACGCAGTATTTT.